This T cell receptor beta chain stems from a study of blood T cell repertoires in COVID-19. Study at large: PBMCs, B-cell-depleted T cells, or T cells were the source of the cDNA or gDNA that made up the material.

A single count supports this clone. Method: immunoSEQ multiplex PCR; TCRdb's copy keeps in-frame clones and lacks some. The top ten hold roughly 5% of the sample, which has about 180,000 clones, about 88% seen once. Germline V gives CDR1 KGHDR, CDR2 SFDVKD. This CDR3 comprises 14 residues. With V trimmed by 4 bases and J by 7 bases, 8 bases remained unmatched. The chain links TRBV24-1 to TRBJ1-2, with 7 nucleotides matching TRBD1. This sequence was found in a woman between 45 and 60 years old with COVID-19, enrolled during active disease. The sample was peripheral blood. For the CDR3, the DNA is TGTGCCACCAGTGACCCTGACAGGGATGCTGGCTACACCTTC. Translation: CATSDPDRDAGYTF.